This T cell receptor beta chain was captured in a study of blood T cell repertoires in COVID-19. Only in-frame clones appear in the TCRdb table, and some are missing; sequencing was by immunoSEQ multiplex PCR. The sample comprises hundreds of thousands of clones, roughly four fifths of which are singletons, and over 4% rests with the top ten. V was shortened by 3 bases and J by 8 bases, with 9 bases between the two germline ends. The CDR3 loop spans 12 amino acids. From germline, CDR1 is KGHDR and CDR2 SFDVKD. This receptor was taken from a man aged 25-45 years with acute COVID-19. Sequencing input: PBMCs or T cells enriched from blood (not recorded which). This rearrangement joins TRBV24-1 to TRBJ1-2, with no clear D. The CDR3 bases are TGTGCCACCAGTGATGCCCCAGGCGGCTACACCTTC. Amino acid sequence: CATSDAPGGYTF.